This T cell receptor beta chain was observed in a study of technical replicates of blood from a few donors. Data came from immunoSEQ multiplex PCR; TCRdb stores just in-frame clones and leaves some out. This sample has roughly 100,000 clones, with 96% found just once. Trimming took 3 bases from V and 8 from J; bases not matched to a gene: 5. The germline gives CDR1 SGHRS, CDR2 YFSETQ. The CDR3 extends over 14 amino acids. This receptor was taken from a human donor in good health. The sample comprised T cells isolated from PBMCs. The gene calls are TRBV5-1 and TRBJ1-6; 7 nucleotides agree with TRBD1. The CDR3 reads CASSSGTADSPLHF. CDR3 nucleotides: TGCGCCAGCAGCTCGGGGACAGCCGATTCACCCCTCCACTTT.